Below, 20 T cell receptor beta chains from the same sample are listed, as sequenced in a study of shared clonotypes between healthy human individuals. Method: immunoSEQ multiplex PCR; TCRdb's copy keeps in-frame clones and lacks some. The sample records roughly 2.4 million clones, roughly 95% being singletons. The sample was naive CD4+ T cells sorted from blood. As for subset: CD45RA+ positively selected. These receptors all stem from a man in his late teens or twenties in good health.

This chain links TRBV11-2 with TRBJ1-4; no definite D call. The CDR3 is 14 residues long. V lost 5 bases and J lost 0, with 7 bases in between. Germline-derived CDR1 and CDR2 are SGHAT and FQNNGV. The CDR3, as DNA: TGTGCCAGCAGCCAGATTGCAACTAATGAAAAACTGTTTTTT. It codes for CASSQIATNEKLFF.

The rearrangement joins TRBV19 to TRBJ2-7, with D perhaps assigned TRBD1 or TRBD2 (6 bases each). Trimming pared 3 bases from V and 5 bases from J, leaving 14 bases between. CDR3 length: 14 amino acids. The V gene's germline CDR1 is LNHDA and CDR2 SQIVND (reference sequence). CDR3 loop: CASSIPGANHEQYF. Written as DNA, the CDR3 is TGTGCCAGTAGTATTCCGGGGGCCAACCACGAGCAGTACTTC.

The chain combines TRBV11-2 with TRBJ1-2; the D is unclear. In germline, CDR1 is SGHAT, CDR2 FQNNGV. The length of the CDR3 is 15 residues. V dropped 0 bases and J dropped 2 bases, with 10 bases sitting between them. The CDR3 loop reads CASSLELGVNYGYTF. The CDR3 nucleotides are TGTGCCAGCAGCTTAGAACTGGGCGTAAACTATGGCTACACCTTC.

The chain is built from TRBV7-9 and TRBJ2-1, with 8 nucleotides matching TRBD2. The CDR3 covers 13 residues. V lost 6 bases to trimming and J lost 8 bases; unmatched junction nucleotides: 6. CDR1 and CDR2 (germline): SEHNR, FQNEAQ (reference sequence). DNA for the CDR3: TGTGCCAGCAGTAGCGGGAATAGCCATGAGCAGTTCTTC. Protein: CASSSGNSHEQFF.

The gene calls are TRBV18 and TRBJ2-3, with D maybe TRBD1 (5 bases). The CDR3 loop spans 15 amino acids. The germline V and J ends were trimmed by 3 bases and 0 bases, with 10 bases remaining between them. Germline CDR1 is KGHSH and CDR2 is LQKENI. The DNA for the CDR3 is TGTGCCAGCTCACCTAATGGGGCTAGCACAGATACGCAGTATTTT. Translated: CASSPNGASTDTQYF.

The CDR3 reads CASSPGLAGPQQFF. CDR3 nucleotides: TGTGCCAGCAGCCCGGGACTAGCGGGTCCTCAGCAGTTCTTC. The rearrangement uses TRBV5-4 and TRBJ2-1; TRBD2 agrees at 12 bases. Per the germline V gene, CDR1 is SGHNT and CDR2 is YYREEE (reference sequence). CDR3 length: 14 amino acids. V dropped 4 bases and J dropped 11; count of bases not matched to a gene: 7.

Worth noting for this clone: The same CDR3 arises from other DNA sequences in this sample as well. The rearrangement joins TRBV6-1 to TRBJ1-1; 8 bases agree with TRBD1. The CDR3 covers 14 residues. J lost 3 bases, V lost 6 bases, and 6 bases had no gene match. Germline lookup yields CDR1 MNHNS and CDR2 SASEGT. CDR3: CASSRQGRDTEAFF. DNA for the CDR3: TGTGCCAGCAGCCGACAGGGGAGGGACACTGAAGCTTTCTTT.

This chain links TRBV7-2 with TRBJ2-7; the match to TRBD2 covers 11 bases. The CDR3 is 19 residues long. J was trimmed by 3 bases and V by 3 bases; bases with no gene match: 16. Germline V lookup: CDR1 SGHTA, CDR2 FQGNSA. The chain's CDR3 is CASSFDLAGGRTTDYEQYF. CDR3 sequence (DNA): TGTGCCAGCAGCTTTGACCTAGCGGGAGGAAGGACTACCGACTACGAGCAGTACTTC. Complete variable domain (other parts from reference TRBV7-2 and TRBJ2-7): GAGVSQSPSNKVTEKGKDVELRCDPISGHTALYWYRQSLGQGLEFLIYFQGNSAPDKSGLPSDRFSAERTGGSVSTLTIQRTQQEDSAVYLCASSFDLAGGRTTDYEQYFGPGTRLTVT.

V usage is TRBV5-6 and J usage is TRBJ2-7, with D unclear. This CDR3 is 14 amino acids long. The V end was cut by 2 bases, the J end by 6 bases, with 15 bases between. Per germline, CDR1 SGHDT and CDR2 YYEEEE. The CDR3: CASSLGPYLPEQYF. The CDR3 nucleotides read TGTGCCAGCAGCTTAGGCCCTTATCTCCCCGAGCAGTACTTC.

As concerns this clone: Other nucleotide sequences in the sample specify the same CDR3. V usage is TRBV10-1 and J usage is TRBJ2-2; maybe TRBD1 (5 bases). The germline V gene has CDR1 WNHNN and CDR2 SYGVQD (reference sequence). The CDR3 has 12 amino acids. V shed 5 bases and J shed 5 bases, with 6 bases lying between them. The CDR3 bases are TGCGCCAGCAGTAGGGGAACCGGGGAGCTGTTTTTT. This codes for CASSRGTGELFF.

The chain is built from TRBV25-1 and TRBJ1-5; no clear D gene. Trimming shortened V by 3 bases and J by 3 bases, and 15 bases separated the two germline ends. The length of the CDR3 is 16 residues. CDR1 is MGHDK and CDR2 is SYGVNS in the germline V gene. CDR3 in DNA: TGTGCCAGCAGTGAGTCGAGGCACGGATTCAATCAGCCCCAGCATTTT. Residues: CASSESRHGFNQPQHF. Supplemented by reference TRBV25-1 and TRBJ1-5, the full variable domain reads EADIYQTPRYLVIGTGKKITLECSQTMGHDKMYWYQQDPGMELHLIHYSYGVNSTEKGDLSSESTVSRIRTEHFPLTLESARPSHTSQYLCASSESRHGFNQPQHFGDGTRLSIL.

Comments on this clone: In the same sample, other DNA sequences code for this CDR3. The chain combines TRBV30 with TRBJ2-2; the D gene could be TRBD1 or TRBD2 (5 bases each). V shed 0 bases and J shed 1 base, with 9 bases lying between them. This CDR3 is built from 15 residues. The germline V gene encodes CDR1 GTSNPN and CDR2 SVGIG (reference sequence). CDR3 protein: CAWSVRGVNTGELFF. CDR3 sequence (DNA): TGTGCCTGGAGTGTGCGAGGGGTGAACACCGGGGAGCTGTTTTTT. The full variable domain, with the rest looked up from reference TRBV30 and TRBJ2-2, is SQTIHQWPATLVQPVGSPLSLECTVEGTSNPNLYWYRQAAGRGLQLLFYSVGIGQISSEVPQNLSASRPQDRQFILSSKKLLLSDSGFYLCAWSVRGVNTGELFFGEGSRLTVL.

Concerning this clone: The junction differs from germline at one of its ends, possibly a read error. This chain connects TRBV20-1 to TRBJ2-5; a weak D match, TRBD2 (6 bases). Germline-derived CDR1 and CDR2 are DFQATT and SNEGSKA (reference sequence). The CDR3 loop spans 10 amino acids. CDR3 amino acids: CSASGDSSDF. The CDR3 DNA sequence: TGCAGTGCTAGCGGGGACTCGTCGGACTTC.

The chain uses TRBV19 and TRBJ2-1; no reliable D call. Trimming removed 5 bases at V and 11 bases at J, with 16 bases between. CDR1 is LNHDA, CDR2 SQIVND, per germline (reference sequence). The length of the CDR3 is 13 residues. The DNA of the CDR3 is TGTGCCAGTAGTCTCCCCCCAGCGCCGAAGCAGTTCTTC. Translating it yields CASSLPPAPKQFF.

V is TRBV6-5 and J is TRBJ1-3, with D hard to call. The V and J ends lost 4 bases and 0 bases respectively, with 10 bases between them. This CDR3 contains 15 residues. Germline V gene lookup returns CDR1 MNHEY and CDR2 SVGAGI. In nucleotides, the CDR3 is TGTGCCAGCAGTTCAACCCTCCTCTCTGGAAACACCATATATTTT. Translating gives CASSSTLLSGNTIYF.

This chain joins TRBV6-5 and TRBJ1-4; 7 bases are shared with TRBD1. V dropped 0 bases and J dropped 14; count of bases not matched to a gene: 12. Germline V CDR1 and CDR2: MNHEY, SVGAGI. The length of the CDR3 is 15 residues. CDR3 bases: TGTGCCAGCAGTTACTCAGGGGGCACTTTCCTAGGGCTGTTTTTT. It translates to CASSYSGGTFLGLFF.

CDR3 DNA: TGTGCCAGCAGCCCCCGCGGACTAGCGGGGGAGATTGAGCAGTTCTTC. Its protein product is CASSPRGLAGEIEQFF. The chain couples TRBV4-2 to TRBJ2-1; 13 bases agree with TRBD2. Germline V lookup: CDR1 LGHNA, CDR2 YNFKEQ. This CDR3 comprises 16 residues. J lost 9 bases, V lost 4 bases, and 9 bases had no gene match.

This chain's CDR3 is CAQGGYRYEQYF. CDR3 in DNA: TGTGCCCAAGGGGGCTATCGTTACGAGCAGTACTTC. This sequence joins TRBV30 and TRBJ2-7, with 7 bases lining up with TRBD1. V was clipped by 8 bases and J by 4 bases; unmatched bases: 8. CDR3 length: 12 residues. In germline, CDR1 is GTSNPN, CDR2 SVGIG (reference sequence).

This rearrangement joins TRBV5-1 to TRBJ2-4; 7 bases agree with TRBD1. The V gene end was trimmed by 0 bases and the J gene end by 0 bases; junction bases not matched to a gene: 6. CDR3 length: 17 residues. CDR1 and CDR2 (germline): SGHRS, YFSETQ. The CDR3 spells CASSLGNGQVAKNIQYF. The CDR3 DNA follows: TGCGCCAGCAGCTTGGGGAATGGACAGGTAGCCAAAAACATTCAGTACTTC. The full variable domain, completed using reference TRBV5-1 and TRBJ2-4, is KAGVTQTPRYLIKTRGQQVTLSCSPISGHRSVSWYQQTPGQGLQFLFEYFSETQRNKGNFPGRFSGRQFSNSRSEMNVSTLELGDSALYLCASSLGNGQVAKNIQYFGAGTRLSVL.

A note on this clone: Relative to the germline gene, one junction end is altered; a read error may explain this. The V call is TRBV7-7, the J call TRBJ2-2, with TRBD2 as a possible D gene (5 bases). CDR1 and CDR2 from the germline V gene are SSHAT and FNYEAQ (reference sequence). The CDR3 contains 13 residues. The CDR3 sequence: CASSPGLSGELFF. The CDR3 DNA follows: TGTGCTAGCAGCCCCGGACTGAGCGGGGAGCTGTTTTTT.